Listed below are T cell receptor beta chains from one sample, sequenced in a study of tumor-infiltrating lymphocytes in primary liver carcinoma. MiXCR, run by TCRdb on the multiplex PCR reads, gives a single entry per CDR3 protein. The repertoire has roughly 180,000 distinct CDR3 sequences, 50% to 75% of them found once; the top ten carry 65% to 80%. The specimen sequenced was peripheral blood. The receptors shown here come from a man aged 35 to 55 with primary liver carcinoma and hepatitis B virus infection. Each CDR3 is given with its conserved first and last residue. The order of the fields is CDR3 length, clone size, V gene, J gene, D gene, CDR3 DNA, CDR3 protein. D genes are given only for firm matches. Expanded clones are given a class, and other clones once, few, many or no size at all.

len: 17
abundance: .
v_gene: TRBV11-2
j_gene: TRBJ2-2
d_gene: TRBD2
CDR3nt: TGTGCCAGCAGCTCTTTAACGGGGGGGAGGGCCACCGGGGAGCTATTTTTT
CDR3aa: CASSSLTGGRATGELFF

len: 12
abundance: .
v_gene: TRBV11-2
j_gene: TRBJ2-3
d_gene: .
CDR3nt: TGTGCCGGTAGCCAGAGCACAGATACGCAGTATTTT
CDR3aa: CAGSQSTDTQYF

len: 16
abundance: .
v_gene: TRBV1
j_gene: TRBJ2-7
d_gene: .
CDR3nt: TGCACCAGCAGCCATGGCCGGGACAGGGGGTTTGGCGAGCAGTACTTC
CDR3aa: CTSSHGRDRGFGEQYF

len: 13
abundance: .
v_gene: TRBV10-1
j_gene: TRBJ2-2
d_gene: .
CDR3nt: TGCGCCAGCGATGAAACCGAAACCGGGGAGCTGTTTTTT
CDR3aa: CASDETETGELFF

len: 14
abundance: .
v_gene: TRBV12-3/TRBV12-4
j_gene: TRBJ2-3
d_gene: TRBD2
CDR3nt: TGTGCCGTCTCGGCGGGAGGGAACACAGATACGCAGTATTTT
CDR3aa: CAVSAGGNTDTQYF

len: 19
abundance: once
v_gene: TRBV7-8
j_gene: TRBJ2-7
d_gene: TRBD2
CDR3nt: TGTGCCAGCAGCTACCTTAGCGGGAGGGGAGCCGGGCCGGATAACGAGCAGTACTTC
CDR3aa: CASSYLSGRGAGPDNEQYF

len: 15
abundance: once
v_gene: TRBV29-1
j_gene: TRBJ2-5
d_gene: TRBD2
CDR3nt: TGCAGCACTGCGTCCGGGACTAGCGGCCAAGAGACCCAGTACTTC
CDR3aa: CSTASGTSGQETQYF

len: 17
abundance: .
v_gene: TRBV5-1
j_gene: TRBJ2-1
d_gene: TRBD2
CDR3nt: TGCGCCAGCAGCTTCGCCCTAGCGGCGGGCTCCTACAATGAGAAGTTCTTC
CDR3aa: CASSFALAAGSYNEKFF

len: 14
abundance: many
v_gene: TRBV29-1
j_gene: TRBJ2-3
d_gene: TRBD2
CDR3nt: TGCAGCATAACGGGGACTAGCCAAGCAGATACGCAGTATTTT
CDR3aa: CSITGTSQADTQYF

len: 14
abundance: .
v_gene: TRBV11-1
j_gene: TRBJ2-5
d_gene: .
CDR3nt: TGTGCCAGCAGTTTAAGCAGGCTTGGAGAGACCCAGCACTTC
CDR3aa: CASSLSRLGETQHF

len: 13
abundance: many
v_gene: TRBV11-2
j_gene: TRBJ2-3
d_gene: .
CDR3nt: TGTGCCAGCAGCCCCCAACTTATTGACACGCAGTATTTT
CDR3aa: CASSPQLIDTQYF

len: 13
abundance: .
v_gene: TRBV29-1
j_gene: TRBJ2-5
d_gene: TRBD1
CDR3nt: TGCAGCCCCCCGGACAGGGGCGGGGAGACCCAGTACTTC
CDR3aa: CSPPDRGGETQYF

len: 13
abundance: .
v_gene: TRBV11-2
j_gene: TRBJ1-1
d_gene: .
CDR3nt: TGTGCCAGCAGCCCAGGACACAACACTGAAGCCCTCTTT
CDR3aa: CASSPGHNTEALF

len: 16
abundance: .
v_gene: TRBV4-2
j_gene: TRBJ2-7
d_gene: .
CDR3nt: TGTGCCAGCAGCCCGACCGATGGGCAGGACTACAATGAGCAGTACTTC
CDR3aa: CASSPTDGQDYNEQYF

len: 17
abundance: .
v_gene: TRBV6-1
j_gene: TRBJ2-1
d_gene: .
CDR3nt: TGTGCCAGCAGAAACACTCGGGGACGGATCTCCTACAATGAGCAGTTCTTC
CDR3aa: CASRNTRGRISYNEQFF

len: 15
abundance: .
v_gene: TRBV11-1
j_gene: TRBJ2-1
d_gene: TRBD1
CDR3nt: TGTGCCAGCAGTCCGTCCGGGACAGAATCAAATGAGCAGTTCTTC
CDR3aa: CASSPSGTESNEQFF

len: 16
abundance: .
v_gene: TRBV11-2
j_gene: TRBJ1-2
d_gene: .
CDR3nt: TGTACCAGCAGCTTAAACAAGGGAGGCCCTAACTATGGCTACACCTTC
CDR3aa: CTSSLNKGGPNYGYTF

len: 13
abundance: .
v_gene: TRBV20-1
j_gene: TRBJ2-7
d_gene: TRBD1
CDR3nt: TGCAGTGCTAGAGATCAGGGGGCCAACGAGCATTACTTC
CDR3aa: CSARDQGANEHYF

len: 18
abundance: .
v_gene: TRBV4-2
j_gene: TRBJ1-1
d_gene: .
CDR3nt: TGTGCCAGCAGCCAAGAGTTCCTCAACGAGCCTTCCAACATTGAAGCTTTCTTT
CDR3aa: CASSQEFLNEPSNIEAFF